This TCR beta chain was observed in a study of breast tumors, draining lymph nodes, adjacent tissues. Study-wide results and limits: Tumor T cell lymph node origin was a supported hypothesis, not proven. Luminal-like breast cancer showed significantly greater tumor-nontumor repertoire similarity than basal-like breast cancer did.

CDR3 size: 15 residues. J was trimmed by 6 bases and V by 6 bases; bases with no gene match: 6. Via MiXCR, TCRdb re-called the multiplex PCR reads, giving one row per CDR3 protein. The repertoire holds tens of thousands of distinct CDR3 sequences, almost 70% seen once, with 20% to 30% in the top ten. In its sample, this clonotype is medium-sized. Antigen specificity is unknown. The receptor was isolated from a female donor with breast cancer. Some clones in this sample may be carry-over from other donors' samples. The chain joins TRBV12-3 or TRBV12-4 to TRBJ1-5, with TRBD1 identical over 12 bases. The sample consisted of tumor-adjacent breast tissue. CDR3 DNA: TGTGCCAGCAGCTTCGGGACAGGGGGCCCTCAGCCCCAGCATTTT. Its protein product is CASSFGTGGPQPQHF.